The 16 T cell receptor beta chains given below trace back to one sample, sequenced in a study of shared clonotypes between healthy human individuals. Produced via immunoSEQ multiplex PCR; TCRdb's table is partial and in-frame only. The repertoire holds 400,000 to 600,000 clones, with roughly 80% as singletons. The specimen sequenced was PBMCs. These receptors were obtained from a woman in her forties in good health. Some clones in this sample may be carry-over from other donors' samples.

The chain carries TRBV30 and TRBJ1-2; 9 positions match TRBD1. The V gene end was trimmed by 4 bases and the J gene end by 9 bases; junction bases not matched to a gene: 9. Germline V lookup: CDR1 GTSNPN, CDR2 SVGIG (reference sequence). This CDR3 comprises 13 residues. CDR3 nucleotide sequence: TGTGCCTGGATGACAGGGGGATTTTTTCGCTACACCTTC. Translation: CAWMTGGFFRYTF.

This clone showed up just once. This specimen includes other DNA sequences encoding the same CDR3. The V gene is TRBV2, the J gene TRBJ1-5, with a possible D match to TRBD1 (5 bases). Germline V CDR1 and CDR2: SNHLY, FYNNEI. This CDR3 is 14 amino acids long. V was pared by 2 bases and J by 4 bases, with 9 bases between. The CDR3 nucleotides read TGTGCCAGCAGTGAACAGGGAGGGAATCAGCCCCAGCATTTT. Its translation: CASSEQGGNQPQHF.

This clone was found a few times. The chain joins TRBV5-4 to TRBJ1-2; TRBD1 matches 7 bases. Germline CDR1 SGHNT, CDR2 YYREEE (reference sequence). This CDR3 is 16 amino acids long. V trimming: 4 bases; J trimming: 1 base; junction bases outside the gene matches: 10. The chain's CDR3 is CASSQGQAAHNYGYTF. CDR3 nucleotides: TGTGCCAGCAGCCAAGGACAGGCCGCGCATAACTATGGCTACACCTTC.

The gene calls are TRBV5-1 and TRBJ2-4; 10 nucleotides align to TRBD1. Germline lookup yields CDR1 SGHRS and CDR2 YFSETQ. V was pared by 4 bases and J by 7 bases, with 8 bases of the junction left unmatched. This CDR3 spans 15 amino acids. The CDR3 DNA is TGCGCCAGCAGCCAAGGTTGGGACAGGGGTAACATTCAGTACTTC. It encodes CASSQGWDRGNIQYF.

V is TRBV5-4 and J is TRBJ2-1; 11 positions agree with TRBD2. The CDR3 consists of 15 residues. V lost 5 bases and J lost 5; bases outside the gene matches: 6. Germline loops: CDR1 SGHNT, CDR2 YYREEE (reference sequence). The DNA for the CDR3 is TGTGCCAGCAGATACGGGACTAGCGGAAACAATGAGCAGTTCTTC. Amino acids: CASRYGTSGNNEQFF.

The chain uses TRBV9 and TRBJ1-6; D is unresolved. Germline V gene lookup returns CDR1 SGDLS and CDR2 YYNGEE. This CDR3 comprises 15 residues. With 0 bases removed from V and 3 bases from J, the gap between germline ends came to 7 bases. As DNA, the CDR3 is TGTGCCAGCAGCGTAGATCCAAGCTATAATTCACCCCTCCACTTT. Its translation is CASSVDPSYNSPLHF.

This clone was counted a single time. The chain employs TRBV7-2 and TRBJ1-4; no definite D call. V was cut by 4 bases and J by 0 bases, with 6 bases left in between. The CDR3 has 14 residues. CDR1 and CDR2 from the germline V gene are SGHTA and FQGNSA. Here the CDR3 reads CASSSDATNEKLFF. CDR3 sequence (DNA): TGTGCCAGCAGCTCCGACGCAACTAATGAAAAACTGTTTTTT.

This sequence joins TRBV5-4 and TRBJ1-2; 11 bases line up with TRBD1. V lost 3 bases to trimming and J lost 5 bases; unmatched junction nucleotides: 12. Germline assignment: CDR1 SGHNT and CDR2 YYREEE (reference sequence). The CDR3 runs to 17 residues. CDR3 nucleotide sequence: TGTGCCAGCAGCTCAAGGACAGGGGGCGTCGTGCGGTATGGCTACACCTTC. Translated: CASSSRTGGVVRYGYTF.

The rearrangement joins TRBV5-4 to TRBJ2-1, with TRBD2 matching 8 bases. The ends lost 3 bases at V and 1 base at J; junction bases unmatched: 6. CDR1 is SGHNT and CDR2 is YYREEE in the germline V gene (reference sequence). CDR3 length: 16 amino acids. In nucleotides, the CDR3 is TGTGCCAGCAGCTCAAGAGCTAGCGGGTCCTACAATGAGCAGTTCTTC. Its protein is CASSSRASGSYNEQFF.

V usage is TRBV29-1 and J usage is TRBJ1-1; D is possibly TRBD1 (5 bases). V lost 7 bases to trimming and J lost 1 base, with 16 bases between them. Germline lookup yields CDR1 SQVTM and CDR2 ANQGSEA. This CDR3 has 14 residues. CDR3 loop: CSANRGIGNTEAFF. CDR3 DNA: TGCAGCGCCAATAGGGGAATTGGGAACACTGAAGCTTTCTTT.

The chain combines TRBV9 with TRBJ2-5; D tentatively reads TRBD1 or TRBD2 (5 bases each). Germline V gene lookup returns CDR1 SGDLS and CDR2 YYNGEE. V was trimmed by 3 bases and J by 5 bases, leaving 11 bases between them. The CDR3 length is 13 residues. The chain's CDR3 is CASSGGTLETQYF. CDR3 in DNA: TGTGCCAGCAGCGGGGGGACCCTCGAGACCCAGTACTTC.

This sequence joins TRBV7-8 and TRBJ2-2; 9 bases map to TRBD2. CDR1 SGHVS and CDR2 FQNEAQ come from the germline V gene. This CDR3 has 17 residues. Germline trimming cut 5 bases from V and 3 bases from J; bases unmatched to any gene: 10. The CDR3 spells CASSPTGTSSYTGELFF. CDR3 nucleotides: TGTGCCAGCAGCCCCACCGGGACTAGCTCTTACACCGGGGAGCTGTTTTTT.

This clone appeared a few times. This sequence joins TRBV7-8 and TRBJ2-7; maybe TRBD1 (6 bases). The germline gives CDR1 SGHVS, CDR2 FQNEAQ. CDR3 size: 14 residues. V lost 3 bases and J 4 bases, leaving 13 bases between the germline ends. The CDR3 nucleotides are TGTGCCAGCAGCTTGAGGCAGGGGATGTACGAGCAGTACTTC. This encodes CASSLRQGMYEQYF.

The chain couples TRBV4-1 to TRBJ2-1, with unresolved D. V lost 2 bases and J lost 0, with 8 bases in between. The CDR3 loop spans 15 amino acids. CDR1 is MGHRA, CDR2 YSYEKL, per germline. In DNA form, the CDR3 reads TGCGCCAGCAGCCAAATCTTGAGCTCCTACAATGAGCAGTTCTTC. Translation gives CASSQILSSYNEQFF.

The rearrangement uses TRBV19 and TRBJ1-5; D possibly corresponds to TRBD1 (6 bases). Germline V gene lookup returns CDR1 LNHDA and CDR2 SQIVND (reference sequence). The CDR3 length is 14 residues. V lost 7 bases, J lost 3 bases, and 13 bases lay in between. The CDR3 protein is CASNDGQFNQPQHF. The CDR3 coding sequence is TGTGCCAGTAACGATGGACAGTTCAATCAGCCCCAGCATTTT.

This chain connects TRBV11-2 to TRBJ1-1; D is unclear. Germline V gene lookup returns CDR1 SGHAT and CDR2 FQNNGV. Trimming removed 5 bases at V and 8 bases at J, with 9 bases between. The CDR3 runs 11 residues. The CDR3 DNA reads TGTGCCAGCAGCCTACTCCGAGAAGCTTTCTTT. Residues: CASSLLREAFF.